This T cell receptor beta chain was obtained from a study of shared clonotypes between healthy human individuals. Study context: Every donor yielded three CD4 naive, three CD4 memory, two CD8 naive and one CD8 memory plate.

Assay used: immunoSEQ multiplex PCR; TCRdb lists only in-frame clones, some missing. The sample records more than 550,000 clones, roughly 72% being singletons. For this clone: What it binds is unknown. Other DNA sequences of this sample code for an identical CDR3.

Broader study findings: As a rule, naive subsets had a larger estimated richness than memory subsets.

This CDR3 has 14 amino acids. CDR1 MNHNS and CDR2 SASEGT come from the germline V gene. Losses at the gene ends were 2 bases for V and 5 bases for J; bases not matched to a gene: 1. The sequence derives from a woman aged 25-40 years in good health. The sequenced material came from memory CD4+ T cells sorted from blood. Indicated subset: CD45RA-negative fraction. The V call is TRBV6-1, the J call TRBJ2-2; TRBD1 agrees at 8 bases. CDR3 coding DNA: TGTGCCAGCAGTGAACAGGGGGCAACCGGGGAGCTGTTTTTT. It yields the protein CASSEQGATGELFF.